This T cell receptor beta chain was sequenced in a study of T cells in tumors after PD-1 blockade. Overall study results and limits: About 41% of tumor TCR clonotypes were also found in blood.

Note on this clone: Its specificity is unknown.

Sequenced by immunoSEQ multiplex PCR; TCRdb stores in-frame clones only, minus some. The sample has 10,000 to 15,000 clones; 63% are singletons. The TCR originated in a human donor with cutaneous squamous cell carcinoma. Specimen: tumor tissue, collected before anti-PD-1 treatment.

The CDR3 protein is CASSLPGQPNTEAFF. The CDR3 DNA reads TGCGCCAGCAGCTTGCCGGGACAGCCGAACACTGAAGCTTTCTTT. The rearrangement joins TRBV5-1 to TRBJ1-1; 7 positions agree with TRBD1. This CDR3 is built from 15 residues. Germline CDR1 reads SGHRS; CDR2 reads YFSETQ. Trimming removed 1 base from V and 1 base from J; junction bases left unmatched: 4.